Below are 18 T cell receptor beta chains sequenced from a single sample in a study of blood T cell repertoires in COVID-19. TCRdb's copy holds only in-frame clones and misses some; the assay was immunoSEQ multiplex PCR. Of 15,000 to 20,000 clones detected, approximately 80% appear once; the ten largest clones hold about 19%. The sample comprised peripheral blood. The receptors derive from a man at least 80 years old with active COVID-19.

The V call is TRBV7-2, the J call TRBJ1-5, with unresolved D. Germline V gives CDR1 SGHTA, CDR2 FQGNSA. This CDR3 has 13 residues. Trimming cost V 1 base and J 4 bases, with 5 bases left between them. The CDR3 DNA reads as TGTGCCAGCAGCTTAGACATTAATCAGCCCCAGCATTTT. It specifies CASSLDINQPQHF.

The chain carries TRBV29-1 and TRBJ2-3; no clear D gene. Germline-derived CDR1 and CDR2 are SQVTM and ANQGSEA. The ends were cut back, 7 bases at V and 7 bases at J, with 9 bases in the middle. The length of the CDR3 is 10 residues. The CDR3 sequence is CSASEYTQYF. CDR3 DNA: TGCAGCGCGAGTGAGTATACGCAGTATTTT.

The rearrangement uses TRBV10-3 and TRBJ1-5; 8 positions agree with TRBD1. V was pared by 10 bases and J by 2 bases, with 4 bases of the junction left unmatched. Germline assignment: CDR1 ENHRY and CDR2 SYGVKD. This CDR3 has 13 amino acids. In DNA, the CDR3 is TGTGCCACCGGACAGGGAGGCAATCAGCCCCAGCATTTT. This sequence encodes CATGQGGNQPQHF.

The chain links TRBV28 to TRBJ2-7; 7 nucleotides match TRBD1. With 7 bases clipped from V and 13 bases from J, the junction kept 13 bases outside the gene matches. Germline V lookup: CDR1 MDHEN, CDR2 SYDVKM. This CDR3 has 12 amino acids. The CDR3 sequence: CASTITDRDLYF. The DNA of the CDR3 is TGTGCCAGCACCATTACCGACAGGGACCTTTACTTC.

V and J are TRBV5-1 and TRBJ2-1; 12 nucleotides agree with TRBD2. Germline CDR1 is SGHRS and CDR2 is YFSETQ. The V gene end was trimmed by 2 bases and the J gene end by 9 bases; junction bases not matched to a gene: 9. This CDR3 contains 16 residues. The DNA for the CDR3 is TGCGCCAGCAGCTTAAACCTAGCGGGAGGGCAGGGTGAGCAGTTCTTC. Protein: CASSLNLAGGQGEQFF.

The rearrangement joins TRBV6-2 or TRBV6-3 to TRBJ1-5; D uncertain. Germline CDR1 and CDR2: MNHEY and SVGEGT. This CDR3 spans 15 amino acids. Trimming left V 2 bases short and J 2 bases short, with 10 bases between. The CDR3 is CASSYGALGNQPQHF. The DNA for the CDR3 is TGTGCCAGCAGTTACGGAGCTCTGGGCAATCAGCCCCAGCATTTT.

This clone occurred a few times. The gene calls are TRBV19 and TRBJ2-7, with D possibly matching TRBD1 (6 bases). CDR1 is LNHDA, CDR2 SQIVND, per germline (reference sequence). With 8 bases removed from V and 4 bases from J, the gap between germline ends came to 12 bases. The CDR3 is 12 amino acids. CDR3 protein: CASGRGEYEQYF. DNA of the CDR3: TGTGCCAGTGGCAGGGGAGAGTACGAGCAGTACTTC.

The chain combines TRBV5-6 with TRBJ2-7; 11 bases are a match to TRBD2. CDR3 length: 17 amino acids. Germline CDR1 and CDR2: SGHDT and YYEEEE. V was clipped by 0 bases and J by 5 bases; unmatched bases: 10. CDR3 in amino acids: CASSLGVGTSGSNEQYF. Written as DNA, the CDR3 is TGTGCCAGCAGCTTGGGTGTTGGGACTAGCGGTTCCAACGAGCAGTACTTC.

The rearrangement uses TRBV5-8 and TRBJ2-5; 9 nucleotides match TRBD1. The length of the CDR3 is 15 residues. Trimming at V came to 2 bases and at J to 5 bases, leaving 7 bases not matched to a gene. Germline V gene data show CDR1 as SGHTS and CDR2 as YDEGEE. Here the CDR3 DNA reads TGTGCCAGCAGCTTATCCGGGACAGGGTTCGAGACCCAGTACTTC. This encodes CASSLSGTGFETQYF.

J is TRBJ2-1 and V is TRBV3-1 (or the pseudogene TRBV3-2); 8 bases map to TRBD1. After removal of 1 base from V and 8 bases from J, the junction contained 16 bases not matched to a gene. This CDR3 comprises 18 residues. Germline V gives CDR1 LGHDT, CDR2 YNNKEL (reference sequence). This chain's CDR3 is CASSQAIPGGGKFHEQFF. CDR3 in DNA: TGTGCCAGCAGCCAAGCAATTCCAGGGGGCGGAAAATTCCATGAGCAGTTCTTC.

CDR3: CASSLDGDTQYF. The CDR3, as DNA: TGTGCCAGCAGCTTAGATGGCGACACGCAGTACTTC. The chain couples TRBV11-2 to TRBJ2-7; no reliable D call. The germline V gene encodes CDR1 SGHAT and CDR2 FQNNGV. CDR3 size: 12 residues. The ends were cut back, 0 bases at V and 9 bases at J, with 9 bases in the middle.

The rearrangement joins TRBV5-4 to TRBJ2-7, with D possibly being TRBD2 (6 bases). V gave up 5 bases and J gave up 4 bases, with 13 bases separating them. CDR1 and CDR2 (germline): SGHNT, YYREEE (reference sequence). The CDR3 extends over 13 amino acids. The CDR3 nucleotides are TGTGCCAGCAGACCGGGACTGGGTTACGAGCAGTACTTC. Translation: CASRPGLGYEQYF.

V is TRBV7-2 and J is TRBJ2-1, with 9 nucleotides matching TRBD2. Trimming took 4 bases from V and 10 from J; bases not matched to a gene: 11. In germline, CDR1 is SGHTA, CDR2 FQGNSA. This CDR3 is built from 15 residues. CDR3: CASSSIQGLASEQFF. The CDR3 DNA is TGTGCCAGCAGCTCCATCCAGGGACTAGCATCCGAGCAGTTCTTC.

V and J are TRBV7-2 and TRBJ2-3, with 15 nucleotides matching TRBD2. This CDR3 has 17 amino acids. Trimming took 3 bases from V and 5 from J; bases not matched to a gene: 6. CDR1 is SGHTA and CDR2 is FQGNSA in the germline V gene. The CDR3 DNA reads TGTGCCAGCAGCTTGGGACTAGCGGGAGGTCGAGGAGATACGCAGTATTTT. Residues: CASSLGLAGGRGDTQYF.

The rearrangement joins TRBV6-1 to TRBJ2-6; D gene uncertain. The CDR3 spans 16 residues. The V end was cut by 2 bases, the J end by 2 bases, with 10 bases between. CDR1 is MNHNS, CDR2 SASEGT, per germline. The CDR3 is CASSESGVPGANVLTF. The DNA for the CDR3 is TGTGCCAGCAGTGAATCTGGAGTCCCTGGGGCCAACGTCCTGACTTTC.

The CDR3 here is CASSLERAGTGVPGELFF. DNA for the CDR3: TGTGCCAGCAGCTTAGAAAGAGCCGGGACAGGGGTTCCCGGGGAGCTGTTTTTT. V gene TRBV7-2 combines with J gene TRBJ2-2; 10 positions agree with TRBD1. The CDR3 is made up of 18 amino acids. V lost 1 base, J lost 6 bases, and 11 bases stayed unmatched. Germline CDR1 SGHTA, CDR2 FQGNSA.

This chain joins TRBV10-3 and TRBJ1-1; no clear D gene. CDR1 and CDR2 from the germline V gene are ENHRY and SYGVKD. Deletions cut 2 bases from V and 2 bases from J, with 15 bases between. The CDR3 runs 16 residues. This chain's CDR3 is CAISERGMRGNTEAFF. CDR3 DNA: TGTGCCATCAGTGAGAGAGGTATGCGAGGAAACACTGAAGCTTTCTTT.

The rearrangement links TRBV27 to TRBJ2-3, with TRBD1 as a possible D gene (5 bases). Germline CDR1 is MNHEY and CDR2 is SMNVEV (reference sequence). The length of the CDR3 is 14 residues. Trimming took off 4 bases at V and 0 bases at J, with 8 bases between the two ends. In nucleotides, the CDR3 is TGTGCCAGCAGTTCCAGGGTTAGCACAGATACGCAGTATTTT. Its protein is CASSSRVSTDTQYF.